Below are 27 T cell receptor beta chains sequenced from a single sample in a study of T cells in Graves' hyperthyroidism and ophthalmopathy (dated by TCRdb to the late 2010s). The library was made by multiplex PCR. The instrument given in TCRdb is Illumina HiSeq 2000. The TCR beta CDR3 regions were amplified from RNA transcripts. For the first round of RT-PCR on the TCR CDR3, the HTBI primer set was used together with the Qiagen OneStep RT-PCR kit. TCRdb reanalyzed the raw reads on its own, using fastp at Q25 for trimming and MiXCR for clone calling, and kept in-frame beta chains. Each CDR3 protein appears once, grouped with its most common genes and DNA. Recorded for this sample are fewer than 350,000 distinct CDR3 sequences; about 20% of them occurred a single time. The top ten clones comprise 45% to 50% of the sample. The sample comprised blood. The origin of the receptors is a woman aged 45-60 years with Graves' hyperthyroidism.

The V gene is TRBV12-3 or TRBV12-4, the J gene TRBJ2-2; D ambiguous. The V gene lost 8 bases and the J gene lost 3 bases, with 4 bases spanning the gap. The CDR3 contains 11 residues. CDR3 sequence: CASGHTGELFF. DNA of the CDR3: TGTGCCAGCGGACACACCGGGGAGCTGTTTTTT.

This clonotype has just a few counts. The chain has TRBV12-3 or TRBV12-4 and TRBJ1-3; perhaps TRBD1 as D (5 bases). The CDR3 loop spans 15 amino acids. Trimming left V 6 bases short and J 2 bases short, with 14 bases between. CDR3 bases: TGTGCCAGCAGCCACTGGGGACTAACTGGAAACACCATATATTTT. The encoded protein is CASSHWGLTGNTIYF.

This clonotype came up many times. CDR3 bases: TGTGCCAGCAGTTTATCTTCTGGAAACACCATATATTTT. Residues: CASSLSSGNTIYF. The chain joins TRBV12-3 or TRBV12-4 to TRBJ1-3; D unclear. The germline V and J ends were trimmed by 2 bases and 1 base, with 3 bases remaining between them. This CDR3 is built from 13 residues.

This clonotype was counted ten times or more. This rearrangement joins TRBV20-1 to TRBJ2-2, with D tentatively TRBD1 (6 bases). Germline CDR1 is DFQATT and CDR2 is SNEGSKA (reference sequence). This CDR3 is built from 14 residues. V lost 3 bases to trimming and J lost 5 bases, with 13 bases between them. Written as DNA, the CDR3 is TGCAGTGCTAGGGCGTCACAGGGTACCGGGGAGCTGTTTTTT. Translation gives CSARASQGTGELFF.

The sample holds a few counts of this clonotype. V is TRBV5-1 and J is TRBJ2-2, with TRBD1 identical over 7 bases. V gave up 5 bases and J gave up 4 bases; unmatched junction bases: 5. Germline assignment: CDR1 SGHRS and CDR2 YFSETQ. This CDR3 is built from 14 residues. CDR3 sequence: CASRPRQGTGELFF. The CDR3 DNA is TGCGCCAGCAGACCGCGACAGGGCACCGGGGAGCTGTTTTTT.

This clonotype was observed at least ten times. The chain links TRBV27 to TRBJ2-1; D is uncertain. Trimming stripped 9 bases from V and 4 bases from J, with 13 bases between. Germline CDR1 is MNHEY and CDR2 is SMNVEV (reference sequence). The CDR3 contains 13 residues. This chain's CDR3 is CASGPGLYNEQFF. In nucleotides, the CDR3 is TGTGCCAGTGGGCCTGGTTTATACAATGAGCAGTTCTTC.

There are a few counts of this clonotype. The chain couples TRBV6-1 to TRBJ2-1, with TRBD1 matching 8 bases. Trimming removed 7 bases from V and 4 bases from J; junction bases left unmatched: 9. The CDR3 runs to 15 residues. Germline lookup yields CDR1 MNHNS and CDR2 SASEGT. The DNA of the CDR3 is TGTGCCAGCATTTCTTCCGGGACAGGTTACAATGAGCAGTTCTTC. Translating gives CASISSGTGYNEQFF.

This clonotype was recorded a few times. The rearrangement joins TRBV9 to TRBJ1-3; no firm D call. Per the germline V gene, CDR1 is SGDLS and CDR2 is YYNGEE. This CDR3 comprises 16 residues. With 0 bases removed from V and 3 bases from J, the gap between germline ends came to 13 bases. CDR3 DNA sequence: TGTGCCAGCAGCGTAGGTGAGGGCTGGCTTGGAAACACCATATATTTT. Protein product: CASSVGEGWLGNTIYF. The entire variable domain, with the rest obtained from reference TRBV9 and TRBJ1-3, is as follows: DSGVTQTPKHLITATGQRVTLRCSPRSGDLSVYWYQQSLDQGLQFLIQYYNGEERAKGNILERFSAQQFPDLHSELNLSSLELGDSALYFCASSVGEGWLGNTIYFGEGSWLTVV.

CDR3 residues: CASSLGQGLWQYF. The CDR3 DNA reads TGCGCCAGCAGCTTGGGACAGGGCCTATGGCAGTACTTC. V and J are TRBV5-1 and TRBJ2-7; TRBD1 aligns across 7 bases. Germline loops: CDR1 SGHRS, CDR2 YFSETQ. The CDR3 sequence is 13 residues long. J gave up 9 bases and V 0 bases, and 6 bases lay outside the gene matches.

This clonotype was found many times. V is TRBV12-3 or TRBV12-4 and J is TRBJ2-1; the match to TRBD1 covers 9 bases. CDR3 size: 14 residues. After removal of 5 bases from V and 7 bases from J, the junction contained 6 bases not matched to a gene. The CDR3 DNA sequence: TGTGCCAGCAGTGCGGGGACAGGGAGGAATGAGCAGTTCTTC. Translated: CASSAGTGRNEQFF.

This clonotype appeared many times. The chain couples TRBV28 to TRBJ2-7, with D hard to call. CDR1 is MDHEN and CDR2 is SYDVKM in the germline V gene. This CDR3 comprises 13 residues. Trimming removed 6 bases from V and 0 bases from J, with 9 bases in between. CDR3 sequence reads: CASRRPSSYEQYF. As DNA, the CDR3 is TGTGCCAGCAGGCGGCCGTCCTCCTACGAGCAGTACTTC.

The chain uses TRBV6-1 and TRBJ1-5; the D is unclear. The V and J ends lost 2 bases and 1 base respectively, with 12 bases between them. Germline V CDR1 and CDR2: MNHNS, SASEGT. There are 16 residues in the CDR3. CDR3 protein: CASSEILAGSNQPQHF. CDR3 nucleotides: TGTGCCAGCAGTGAAATCTTGGCTGGAAGCAATCAGCCCCAGCATTTT.

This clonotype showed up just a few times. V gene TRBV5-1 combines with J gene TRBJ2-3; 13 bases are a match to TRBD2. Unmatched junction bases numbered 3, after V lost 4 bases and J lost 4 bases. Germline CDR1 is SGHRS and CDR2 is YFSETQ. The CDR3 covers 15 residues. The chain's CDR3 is CASSVGLAGADTQYF. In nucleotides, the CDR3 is TGCGCCAGCAGCGTCGGACTAGCGGGAGCAGATACGCAGTATTTT.

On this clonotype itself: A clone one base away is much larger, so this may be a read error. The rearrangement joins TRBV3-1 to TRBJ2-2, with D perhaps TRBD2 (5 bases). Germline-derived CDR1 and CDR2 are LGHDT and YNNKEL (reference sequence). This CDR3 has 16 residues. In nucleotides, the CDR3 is TGTGCCAGCAGCCAAGCCGCGGGCCTGAACTCCGGGGAGCTGTTTTTT. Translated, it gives CASSQAAGLNSGELFF.

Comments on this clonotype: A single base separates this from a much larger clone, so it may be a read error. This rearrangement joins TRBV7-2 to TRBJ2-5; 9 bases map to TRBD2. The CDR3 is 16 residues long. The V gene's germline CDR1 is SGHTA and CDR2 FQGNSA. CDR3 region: CAGSFPGTSYGETQYF. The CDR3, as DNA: TGTGCCGGCAGCTTCCCCGGGACTAGCTACGGAGAGACCCAGTACTTC. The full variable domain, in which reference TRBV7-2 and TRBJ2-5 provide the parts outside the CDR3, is GAGVSQSPSNKVTEKGKDVELRCDPISGHTALYWYRQSLGQGLEFLIYFQGNSAPDKSGLPSDRFSAERTGGSVSTLTIQRTQQEDSAVYLCAGSFPGTSYGETQYFGPGTRLLVL.

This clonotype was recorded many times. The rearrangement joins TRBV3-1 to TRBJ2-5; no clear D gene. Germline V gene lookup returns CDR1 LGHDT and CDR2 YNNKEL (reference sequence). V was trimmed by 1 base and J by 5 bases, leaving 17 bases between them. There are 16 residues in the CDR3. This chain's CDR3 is CASSQGRGPLGETQYF. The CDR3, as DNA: TGTGCCAGCAGCCAAGGCCGTGGTCCGTTAGGGGAGACCCAGTACTTC.

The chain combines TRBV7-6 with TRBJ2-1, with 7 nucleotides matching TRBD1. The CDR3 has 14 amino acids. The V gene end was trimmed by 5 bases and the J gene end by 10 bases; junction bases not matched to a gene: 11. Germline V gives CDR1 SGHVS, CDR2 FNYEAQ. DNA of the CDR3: TGTGCCAGCAGCGCCCCGGGACAGAACTACGAGCAGTTCTTC. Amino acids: CASSAPGQNYEQFF.

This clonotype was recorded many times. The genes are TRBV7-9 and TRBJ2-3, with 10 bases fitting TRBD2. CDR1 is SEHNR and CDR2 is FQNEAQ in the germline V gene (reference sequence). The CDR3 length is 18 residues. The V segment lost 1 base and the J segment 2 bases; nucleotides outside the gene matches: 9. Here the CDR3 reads CASSLDTLAGGHTDTQYF. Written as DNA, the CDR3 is TGTGCCAGCAGCTTAGATACCTTAGCGGGGGGACACACAGATACGCAGTATTTT.

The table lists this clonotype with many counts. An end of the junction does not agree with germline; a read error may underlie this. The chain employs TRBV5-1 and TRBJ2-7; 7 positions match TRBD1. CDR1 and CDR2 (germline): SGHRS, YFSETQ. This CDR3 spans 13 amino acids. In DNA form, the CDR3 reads TGTGCCAGCAGTTTAGGGGGCGGCTACGAGCAGTACTTC. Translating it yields CASSLGGGYEQYF.

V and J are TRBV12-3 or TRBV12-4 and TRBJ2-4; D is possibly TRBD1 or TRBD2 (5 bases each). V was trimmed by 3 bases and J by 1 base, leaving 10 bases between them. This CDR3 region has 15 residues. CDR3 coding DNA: TGTGCCAGCAGTTTGGCCGGGACGGCCAAAAACATTCAGTACTTC. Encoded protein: CASSLAGTAKNIQYF.

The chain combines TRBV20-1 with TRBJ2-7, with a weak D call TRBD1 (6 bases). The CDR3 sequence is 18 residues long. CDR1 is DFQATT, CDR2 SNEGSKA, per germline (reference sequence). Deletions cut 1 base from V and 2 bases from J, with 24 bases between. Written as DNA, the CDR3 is TGCAGTGCTAGAGGCCGTCCCCAATGGACAGCGCGCCCCTACGAGCAGTACTTC. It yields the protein CSARGRPQWTARPYEQYF.

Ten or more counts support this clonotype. CDR3 sequence reads: CASGTVNNEKLFF. The DNA for the CDR3 is TGTGCCAGCGGGACGGTGAATAATGAAAAACTGTTTTTT. The J gene is TRBJ1-4, the V gene TRBV3-1; D is possibly TRBD1 (5 bases). CDR3 length equals 13 residues. V lost 8 bases and J lost 4, with 11 bases in between. CDR1 LGHDT and CDR2 YNNKEL come from the germline V gene (reference sequence).

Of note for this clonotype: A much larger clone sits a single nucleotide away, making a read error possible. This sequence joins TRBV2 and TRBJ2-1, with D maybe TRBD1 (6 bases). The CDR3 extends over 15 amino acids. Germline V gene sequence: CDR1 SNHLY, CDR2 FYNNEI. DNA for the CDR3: TGTACCAGCAGCCTACAGGGTGGCTCCTACAATGAGCAGTTCTTC. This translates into CTSSLQGGSYNEQFF.

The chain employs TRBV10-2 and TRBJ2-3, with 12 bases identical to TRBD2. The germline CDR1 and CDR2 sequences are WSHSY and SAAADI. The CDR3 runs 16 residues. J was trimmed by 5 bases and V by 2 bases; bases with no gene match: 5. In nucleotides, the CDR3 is TGCGCCAGCAGTGAGGCTAGCGGGGGGGCCGTAGATACGCAGTATTTT. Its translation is CASSEASGGAVDTQYF.

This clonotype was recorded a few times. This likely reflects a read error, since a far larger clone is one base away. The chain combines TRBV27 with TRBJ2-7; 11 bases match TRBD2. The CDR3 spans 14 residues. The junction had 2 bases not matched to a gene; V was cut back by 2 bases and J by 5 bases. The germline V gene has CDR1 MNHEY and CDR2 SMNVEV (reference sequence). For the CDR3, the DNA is TGTGCCAGCAGTTTAACTAGCGGGAGCAACGAGCAGTACTTC. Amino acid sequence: CASSLTSGSNEQYF.

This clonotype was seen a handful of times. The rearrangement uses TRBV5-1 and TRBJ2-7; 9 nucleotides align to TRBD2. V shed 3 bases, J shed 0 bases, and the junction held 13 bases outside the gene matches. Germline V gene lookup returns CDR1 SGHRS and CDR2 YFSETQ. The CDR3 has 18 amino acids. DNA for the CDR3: TGCGCCAGCAGCTCCATTCTAGCGGGGCGATCCAGCTCCTACGAGCAGTACGTC. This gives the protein CASSSILAGRSSSYEQYV.

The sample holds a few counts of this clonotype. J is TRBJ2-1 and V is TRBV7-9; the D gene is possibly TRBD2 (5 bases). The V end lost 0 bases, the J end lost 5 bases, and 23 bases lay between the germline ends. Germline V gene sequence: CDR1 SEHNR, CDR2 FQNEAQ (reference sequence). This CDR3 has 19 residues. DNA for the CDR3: TGTGCCAGCAGCTTAGCTTTTTCGAGGGTAAAGGGTGTGAACAATGAGCAGTTCTTC. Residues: CASSLAFSRVKGVNNEQFF.